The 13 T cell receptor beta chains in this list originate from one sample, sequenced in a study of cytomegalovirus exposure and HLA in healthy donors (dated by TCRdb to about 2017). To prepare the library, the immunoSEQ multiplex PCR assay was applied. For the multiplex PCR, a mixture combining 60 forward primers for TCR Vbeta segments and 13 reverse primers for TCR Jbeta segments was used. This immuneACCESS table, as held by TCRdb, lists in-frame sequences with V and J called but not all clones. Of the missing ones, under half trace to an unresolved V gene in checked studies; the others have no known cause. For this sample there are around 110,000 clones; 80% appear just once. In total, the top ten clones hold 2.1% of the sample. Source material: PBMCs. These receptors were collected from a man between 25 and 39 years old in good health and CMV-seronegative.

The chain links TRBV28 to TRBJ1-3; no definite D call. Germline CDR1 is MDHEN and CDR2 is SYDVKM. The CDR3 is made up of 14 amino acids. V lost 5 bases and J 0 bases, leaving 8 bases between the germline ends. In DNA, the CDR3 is TGTGCCAGCAGTAGAGCTAGCTCTGGAAACACCATATATTTT. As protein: CASSRASSGNTIYF.

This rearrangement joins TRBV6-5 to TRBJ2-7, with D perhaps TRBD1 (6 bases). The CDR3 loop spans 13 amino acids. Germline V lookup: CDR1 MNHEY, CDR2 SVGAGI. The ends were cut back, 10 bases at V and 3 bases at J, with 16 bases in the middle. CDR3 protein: CATNRARSYEQYF. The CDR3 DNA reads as TGTGCCACGAACAGGGCCAGGAGCTACGAGCAGTACTTC.

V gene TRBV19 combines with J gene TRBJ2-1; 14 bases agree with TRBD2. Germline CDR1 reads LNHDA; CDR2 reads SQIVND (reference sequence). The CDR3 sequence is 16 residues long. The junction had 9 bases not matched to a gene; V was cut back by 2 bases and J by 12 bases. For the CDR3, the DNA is TGTGCCAGTAGTATAACCCCGACTAGCGGGGGGGCCGGGCAGTTCTTC. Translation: CASSITPTSGGAGQFF.

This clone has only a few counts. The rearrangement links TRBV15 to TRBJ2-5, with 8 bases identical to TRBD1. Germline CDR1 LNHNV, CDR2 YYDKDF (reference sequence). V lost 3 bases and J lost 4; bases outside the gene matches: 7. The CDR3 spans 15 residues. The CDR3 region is CATSRDAGGGETQYF. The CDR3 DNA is TGTGCCACCAGCAGGGATGCAGGGGGCGGAGAGACCCAGTACTTC.

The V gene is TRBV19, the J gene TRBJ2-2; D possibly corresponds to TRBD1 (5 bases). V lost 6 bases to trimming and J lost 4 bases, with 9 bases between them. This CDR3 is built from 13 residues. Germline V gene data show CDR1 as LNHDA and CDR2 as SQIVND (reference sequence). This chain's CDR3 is CASSATVTGELFF. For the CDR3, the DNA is TGTGCCAGTAGCGCGACAGTCACCGGGGAGCTGTTTTTT.

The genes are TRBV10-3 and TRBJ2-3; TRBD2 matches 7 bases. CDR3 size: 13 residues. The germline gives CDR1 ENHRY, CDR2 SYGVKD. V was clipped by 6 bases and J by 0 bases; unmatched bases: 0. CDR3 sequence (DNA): TGTGCCATCAGCGGGGGGAGCACAGATACGCAGTATTTT. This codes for CAISGGSTDTQYF.

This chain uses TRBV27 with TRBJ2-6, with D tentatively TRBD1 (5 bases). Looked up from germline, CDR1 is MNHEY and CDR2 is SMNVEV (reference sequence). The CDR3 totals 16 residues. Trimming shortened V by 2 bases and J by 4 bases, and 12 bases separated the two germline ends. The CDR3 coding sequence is TGTGCCAGCAGTTTAAGGGGTCCAGGGGGGGCCAACGTCCTGACTTTC. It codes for CASSLRGPGGANVLTF.

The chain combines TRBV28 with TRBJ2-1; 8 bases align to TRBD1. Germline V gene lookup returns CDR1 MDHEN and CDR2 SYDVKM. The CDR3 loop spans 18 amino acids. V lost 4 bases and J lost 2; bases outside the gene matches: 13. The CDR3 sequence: CASSSGRGRVGAYNEQFF. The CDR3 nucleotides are TGTGCCAGCAGTTCGGGCAGGGGGCGAGTCGGGGCCTACAATGAGCAGTTCTTC.

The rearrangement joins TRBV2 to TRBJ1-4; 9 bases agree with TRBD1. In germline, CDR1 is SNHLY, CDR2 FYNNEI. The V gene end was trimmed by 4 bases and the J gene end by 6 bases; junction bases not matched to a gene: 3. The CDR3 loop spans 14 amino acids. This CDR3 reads CASSVRDRDEKLFF. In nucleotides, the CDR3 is TGTGCCAGCAGTGTCCGGGACAGGGATGAAAAACTGTTTTTT.

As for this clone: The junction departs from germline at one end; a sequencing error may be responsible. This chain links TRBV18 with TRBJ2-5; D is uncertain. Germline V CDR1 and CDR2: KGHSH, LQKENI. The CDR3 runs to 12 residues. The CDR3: CASSPQRETQYF. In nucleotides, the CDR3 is TGTGCCAGCTCGCCACAGAGGGAGACCCAGTACTTC.

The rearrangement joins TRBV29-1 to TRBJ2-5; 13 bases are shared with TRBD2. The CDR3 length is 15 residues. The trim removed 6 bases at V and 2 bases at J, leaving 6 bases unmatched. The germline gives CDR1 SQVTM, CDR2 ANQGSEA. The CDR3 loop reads CSVKGLAGTQETQYF. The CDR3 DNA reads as TGCAGCGTCAAGGGACTAGCGGGGACTCAAGAGACCCAGTACTTC.

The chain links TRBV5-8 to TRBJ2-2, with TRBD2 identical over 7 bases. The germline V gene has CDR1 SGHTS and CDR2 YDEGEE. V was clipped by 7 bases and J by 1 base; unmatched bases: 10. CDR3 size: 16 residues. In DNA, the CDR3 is TGTGCCAGCGTCTCCGGGACTAATTTGAACACCGGGGAGCTGTTTTTT. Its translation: CASVSGTNLNTGELFF.

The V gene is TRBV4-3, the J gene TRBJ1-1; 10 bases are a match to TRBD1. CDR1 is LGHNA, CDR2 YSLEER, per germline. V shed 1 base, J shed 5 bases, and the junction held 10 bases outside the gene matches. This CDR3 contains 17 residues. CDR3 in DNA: TGCGCCAGCAGCCAAGTAGGGACAGGGGTGCAAGGGACTGAAGCTTTCTTT. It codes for CASSQVGTGVQGTEAFF.